This note documents a single T cell receptor (beta chain) sequence. In the library, individual cDNA molecules carried attached unique molecular identifiers. MiXCR, applied by TCRdb to the 5' RACE reads, yields one record per CDR3 protein. Of around 77,000 distinct CDR3 sequences in the sample, around 15% were seen once. This record belongs to a study of early T cells in non-severe SARS-CoV-2 infection. The CDR3 is made up of 16 amino acids. The V gene's germline CDR1 is MGHRA and CDR2 YSYEKL. V lost 0 bases, J lost 0 bases, and 1 base stayed unmatched. The V and J genes are TRBV4-1 and TRBJ2-2; TRBD1 agrees at 7 bases. The clonotype comes from an adult who was a healthcare worker with PCR-confirmed SARS-CoV-2 infection or an uninfected control (not recorded which). Sample: whole blood, taken at baseline. Here the CDR3 DNA reads TGCGCCAGCAGCCAAGAGACAGGGACGAACACCGGGGAGCTGTTTTTT. Translating it yields CASSQETGTNTGELFF.